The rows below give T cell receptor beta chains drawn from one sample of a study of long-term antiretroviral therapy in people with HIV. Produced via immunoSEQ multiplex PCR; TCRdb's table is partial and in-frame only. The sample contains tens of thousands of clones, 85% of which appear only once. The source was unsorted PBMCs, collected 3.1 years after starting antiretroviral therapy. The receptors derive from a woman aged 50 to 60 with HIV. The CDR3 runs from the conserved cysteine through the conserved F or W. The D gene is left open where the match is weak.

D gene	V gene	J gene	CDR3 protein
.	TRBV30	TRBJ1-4	CAWSVRFRGAFRSDFEEKLFF
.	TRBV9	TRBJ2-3	CASSVAVDFTDTQYF
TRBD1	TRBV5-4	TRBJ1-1	CASSITKGARNTEAFF
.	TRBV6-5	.	CASKPGQQYEQYF
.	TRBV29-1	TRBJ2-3	CSASGSTATDTQYF
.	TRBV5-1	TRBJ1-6	CASTALGGSSYNSPLHF
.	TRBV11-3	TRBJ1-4	CASSLTASTGTLFF
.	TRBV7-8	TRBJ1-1	CASSLLVRMNTEAFF
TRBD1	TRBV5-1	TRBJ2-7	CASSKDRLGYEQYF
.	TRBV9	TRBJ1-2	CASSVGRESDYYGYTF
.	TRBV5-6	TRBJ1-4	CASSWAGLANEKLFF
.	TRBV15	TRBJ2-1	CATSITPSYNEQFF
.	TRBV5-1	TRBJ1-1	CASSLVADTEAFF
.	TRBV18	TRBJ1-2	CASSPKTAKNYGYTF
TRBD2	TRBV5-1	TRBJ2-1	CASSWNGGRESYNEQFF
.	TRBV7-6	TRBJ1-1	CASSSDKAVEAFF
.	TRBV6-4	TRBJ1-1	CASSKEGSTEAFF
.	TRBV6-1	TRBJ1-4	CASSGAGVGEKLFF
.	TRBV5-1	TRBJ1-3	CASSVGTAGNTIYF
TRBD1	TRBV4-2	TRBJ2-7	CASSRPGQGVTYEQYF
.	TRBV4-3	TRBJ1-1	CASSQGQGLNTEAFF
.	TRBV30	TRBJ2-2	CAWTLFGTGGELFF
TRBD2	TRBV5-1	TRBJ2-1	CASSLSAPAGGPRTYNEQFF
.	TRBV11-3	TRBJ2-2	CASSPHPQGWYANTGELFF
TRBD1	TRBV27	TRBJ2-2	CASSWTGGGGELFF
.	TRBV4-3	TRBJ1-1	CASSQDPGASEAFF
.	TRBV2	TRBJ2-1	CASSGLALNFNEQFF
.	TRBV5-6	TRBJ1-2	CASSLDFQGYTF
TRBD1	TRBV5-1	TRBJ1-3	CASGLGQGDVDTIYF
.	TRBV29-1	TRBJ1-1	CSVGLGGMNTEAFF
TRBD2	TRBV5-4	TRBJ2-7	CASSLETSGGALIYEQYF
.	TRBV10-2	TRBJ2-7	CASKIGDAGFYEQYF
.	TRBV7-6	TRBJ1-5	CASSSPTGPNNQPQHF
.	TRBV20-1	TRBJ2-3	CSAGTPGTQYF
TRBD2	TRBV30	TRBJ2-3	CAWSASGGTDTQYF
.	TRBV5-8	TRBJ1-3	CASSRGQRSGNTIYF
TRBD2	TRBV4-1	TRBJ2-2	CASSQRLAGPNSELFF
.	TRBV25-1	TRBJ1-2	CASSESGYGYTF
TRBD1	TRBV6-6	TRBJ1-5	CASSWDRVGQPQHF
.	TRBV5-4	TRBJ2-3	CASSLGETKYF
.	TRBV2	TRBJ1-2	CASSEEGGGVSGYTF
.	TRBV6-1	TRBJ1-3	CASSATRAGNSGNTIYF
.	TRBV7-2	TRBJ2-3	CASSLAVTDTQYF
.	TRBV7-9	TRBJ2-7	CASSPFSPDEQYF
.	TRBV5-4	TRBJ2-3	CASSHPAEGYGTDTQYF
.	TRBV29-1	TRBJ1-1	CSVLSGGATEAFF
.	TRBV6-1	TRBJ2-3	CASSERIGAPPTDTQYF
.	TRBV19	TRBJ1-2	CASTPGAQGDGYTF
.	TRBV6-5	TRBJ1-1	CASSYRRTNTEAFF
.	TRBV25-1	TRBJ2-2	CASSYNWGSDTGELFF
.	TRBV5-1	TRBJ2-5	CASSLGDSQETQYF
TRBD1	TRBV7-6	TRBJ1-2	CASSSGGAYGYTF
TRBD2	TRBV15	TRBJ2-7	CATSRVIGGSYEQYF
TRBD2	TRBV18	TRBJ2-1	CASSPRSSGDEQFF
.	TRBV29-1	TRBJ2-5	CSVEWTDYQETQYF
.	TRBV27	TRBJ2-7	CASSPYPGSAYEQYF
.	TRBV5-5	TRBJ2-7	CASSLGYEQYF
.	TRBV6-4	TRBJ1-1	CASSEHEATEAFF
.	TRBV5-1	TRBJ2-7	CASSLNGGYEQYF
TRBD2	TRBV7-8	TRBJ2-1	CASSLFSGGASEQFF